These 23 T cell receptor beta chains originate from one sample sequenced in a study of blood T cells in healthy people across ages. The authors ran a second PCR of 7 to 11 cycles using a sample-barcoded 5' primer and a J-beta primer mix. TCRdb redid the calling of the 5' RACE reads with MiXCR, one entry per CDR3 protein. The sample has about 670,000 distinct CDR3 sequences, about 51% seen once; the top ten hold about 13%. The sample comprised blood. The receptor set was obtained from a woman aged 80 or over in good health.

In its sample, this clonotype was seen a few times. The chain is built from TRBV3-1 and TRBJ2-5; D remains unclear. Germline CDR1 and CDR2: LGHDT and YNNKEL (reference sequence). Trimming took off 3 bases at V and 4 bases at J, with 27 bases between the two ends. The CDR3 runs to 19 residues. CDR3 loop: CASSHLRALFVSVGETQYF. CDR3 DNA sequence: TGTGCCAGCAGCCACCTTCGGGCTCTATTCGTTAGTGTTGGAGAGACCCAGTACTTC.

This clonotype was counted at least ten times. The rearrangement joins TRBV7-3 to TRBJ2-1; TRBD2 agrees at 12 bases. Germline CDR1 is SGHTA and CDR2 is FQGTGA. V shed 4 bases, J shed 7 bases, and the junction held 8 bases outside the gene matches. This CDR3 region has 16 residues. For the CDR3, the DNA is TGTGCCAGCAGCTCCACGACTAGCGGGGGCTCTAATGAGCAGTTCTTC. It encodes CASSSTTSGGSNEQFF.

This clonotype was detected ten times or more. The V call is TRBV4-1, the J call TRBJ1-5, with TRBD1 matching over 8 bases. The length of the CDR3 is 15 residues. The V segment lost 2 bases and the J segment 7 bases; nucleotides outside the gene matches: 7. Germline CDR1 and CDR2: MGHRA and YSYEKL. The CDR3 nucleotides are TGCGCCAGCAGCCAAAGACCGGACAGGGACCAGCCCCAGCATTTT. Translating gives CASSQRPDRDQPQHF.

For this clonotype: A much bigger clone sits one base away, suggesting this may be a read error. The rearrangement links TRBV28 to TRBJ2-7, with 12 positions matching TRBD2. This CDR3 comprises 15 residues. V was clipped by 5 bases and J by 7 bases; unmatched bases: 9. Germline V gene data show CDR1 as MDHEN and CDR2 as SYDVKM. CDR3 sequence: CASSPLAGGAREQYF. CDR3 nucleotide sequence: TGTGCCAGCAGTCCACTAGCGGGAGGAGCTCGTGAGCAGTACTTC.

A word on this clonotype: A much larger clone differs by one base, so this may be a read error. The rearrangement links TRBV27 to TRBJ2-1, with 11 nucleotides matching TRBD2. This CDR3 is 15 amino acids long. Germline V gene sequence: CDR1 MNHEY, CDR2 SMNVEV (reference sequence). The CDR3 loop is CAGSLSTSGTYEQFF. In nucleotides, the CDR3 is TGTGCCGGCAGTTTATCGACTAGCGGGACCTATGAGCAGTTCTTC.

This clonotype was counted a few times. The CDR3: CASSPTGTGLSYEQYF. In DNA, the CDR3 is TGTGCCAGCAGTCCGACCGGGACAGGCCTCTCCTACGAGCAGTACTTC. V and J are TRBV6-2 or TRBV6-3 and TRBJ2-7; 8 bases match TRBD1. The CDR3 length is 16 residues. Losses at the gene ends were 5 bases for V and 0 bases for J; bases not matched to a gene: 9. CDR1 is MNHEY and CDR2 is SVGEGT in the germline V gene.

This clonotype was observed a handful of times. The V call is TRBV2, the J call TRBJ1-4, with D tentatively TRBD1 (5 bases). From germline, CDR1 is SNHLY and CDR2 FYNNEI. The length of the CDR3 is 13 residues. The V gene lost 5 bases and the J gene lost 4 bases, with 8 bases spanning the gap. The CDR3 loop is CASSFGGNEKLFF. The CDR3 DNA reads TGTGCCAGCAGTTTTGGGGGTAATGAAAAACTGTTTTTT.

This clonotype was counted ten times or more. This chain uses TRBV20-1 with TRBJ2-3, with D possibly TRBD1 on 5 matching bases. V gave up 5 bases and J gave up 0 bases, with 6 bases separating them. Germline V lookup: CDR1 DFQATT, CDR2 SNEGSKA (reference sequence). The CDR3 spans 12 residues. This chain's CDR3 is CSARQSTDTQYF. DNA for the CDR3: TGCAGTGCTCGACAGAGCACAGATACGCAGTATTTT.

J is TRBJ2-1 and V is TRBV20-1; D is uncertain. The CDR3 totals 14 residues. Trimming pared 3 bases from V and 5 bases from J, leaving 14 bases between. Germline lookup yields CDR1 DFQATT and CDR2 SNEGSKA (reference sequence). The DNA for the CDR3 is TGCAGTGCTAGTGTACCAAACAGAAACAATGAGCAGTTCTTC. This gives the protein CSASVPNRNNEQFF.

This clonotype has only a few counts. With a much larger clone just one base away, this may be a read error. CDR3 protein: CAISETHNEQYF. The CDR3 DNA reads as TGTGCCATCAGTGAGACTCACAATGAGCAGTACTTC. The genes are TRBV10-3 and TRBJ2-1, with D hard to call. TRBJ2-7 explains the end of the DNA better; the J call may be wrong. Germline V gene lookup returns CDR1 ENHRY and CDR2 SYGVKD. The CDR3 contains 12 residues.

As to this clonotype: This clone may be a read error of a much larger clone one base away. The chain couples TRBV12-3 or TRBV12-4 to TRBJ2-5; D not resolved. This CDR3 is 12 amino acids long. V lost 6 bases, J lost 11 bases, and 16 bases lay in between. The CDR3 DNA is TGTGCCAGCAGGGGTCTCGCCAATGAGCAGTACTTC. It specifies CASRGLANEQYF.

This clonotype was seen only a few times. This chain uses TRBV5-1 with TRBJ1-1; 7 bases match TRBD1. The CDR3 length is 15 residues. V gave up 2 bases and J gave up 3 bases; unmatched junction bases: 7. The V gene's germline CDR1 is SGHRS and CDR2 YFSETQ. The CDR3 reads CASSFQGGPYTEAFF. CDR3 coding DNA: TGCGCCAGCAGCTTCCAGGGGGGGCCTTACACTGAAGCTTTCTTT.

This chain links TRBV29-1 with TRBJ2-4; D is ambiguous. V was clipped by 5 bases and J by 1 base, with 9 bases between them. Per germline, CDR1 SQVTM and CDR2 ANQGSEA. The CDR3 contains 13 residues. Written as DNA, the CDR3 is TGCAGCGTTTGTGAACAGGCCAAAAACATTCAGTACTTC. Protein: CSVCEQAKNIQYF. The full variable domain, completed using reference TRBV29-1 and TRBJ2-4, is SAVISQKPSRDICQRGTSLTIQCQVDSQVTMMFWYRQQPGQSLTLIATANQGSEATYESGFVIDKFPISRPNLTFSTLTVSNMSPEDSSIYLCSVCEQAKNIQYFGAGTRLSVL.

This clonotype was counted between two and nine times. The chain links TRBV20-1 to TRBJ1-1; weak D call: TRBD1 (5 bases). Germline V gives CDR1 DFQATT, CDR2 SNEGSKA (reference sequence). This CDR3 comprises 10 residues. V lost 7 bases, J lost 5 bases, and 8 bases lay in between. CDR3 in DNA: TGCAGTGGAGAGGGGACTGAAGCTTTCTTT. Protein product: CSGEGTEAFF.

This clonotype was counted a few times. The chain is built from TRBV12-3 or TRBV12-4 and TRBJ1-5, with D possibly matching TRBD1 (6 bases). The CDR3 has 16 residues. The V end was cut by 6 bases, the J end by 1 base, with 16 bases between. CDR3 sequence: CASSQVGGSSNQPQHF. The CDR3 DNA follows: TGTGCCAGCAGCCAGGTAGGGGGGTCAAGCAATCAGCCCCAGCATTTT.

A word on this clonotype: A read error is possible here, since a much larger clone lies one base away. The chain is built from TRBV5-1 and TRBJ2-1, with 10 bases matching TRBD2. The CDR3 loop spans 16 amino acids. In germline, CDR1 is SGHRS, CDR2 YFSETQ. CDR3: CASSFSSGGAYNGQFF. The CDR3 coding sequence is TGCGCCAGCAGCTTCTCCAGCGGGGGGGCCTACAATGGGCAGTTCTTC.

As DNA, the CDR3 is TGTGCCAGCAGCCAAGAAAGTAACGGGCCGTCCTACGAGCAGTACTTC. This translates into CASSQESNGPSYEQYF. The chain carries TRBV4-2 and TRBJ2-4; D unclear. The J call could be wrong; TRBJ2-7 is a better fit for the DNA end. The CDR3 runs to 16 residues. Per germline, CDR1 LGHNA and CDR2 YNFKEQ.

This chain uses TRBV9 with TRBJ2-2, with 9 bases identical to TRBD1. Germline trimming cut 5 bases from V and 4 bases from J; bases unmatched to any gene: 6. This CDR3 contains 15 residues. Germline CDR1 and CDR2: SGDLS and YYNGEE. In nucleotides, the CDR3 is TGTGCCAGCAGTTTACAGGGGGCTGTCACCGGGGAGCTGTTTTTT. Protein sequence: CASSLQGAVTGELFF.

There are many counts of this clonotype. V gene TRBV4-1 combines with J gene TRBJ2-3; tentatively, D is TRBD1 or TRBD2 (6 bases each). The germline V gene encodes CDR1 MGHRA and CDR2 YSYEKL. CDR3 length: 15 residues. Trimming stripped 4 bases from V and 4 bases from J, with 15 bases between. The CDR3 nucleotides are TGCGCCAGCAGCCCCAATATGGGGGGCTCAGATACGCAGTATTTT. Translation: CASSPNMGGSDTQYF.

The chain couples TRBV9 to TRBJ2-1; D might be TRBD1 (5 bases). The end of the DNA aligns better with TRBJ2-7, so the J call may be wrong. Germline V gene lookup returns CDR1 SGDLS and CDR2 YYNGEE. The CDR3 loop spans 16 amino acids. CDR3 sequence reads: CASSVAGRPWGNEQYF. The CDR3 coding sequence is TGTGCCAGCAGCGTGGCAGGGCGTCCTTGGGGAAATGAGCAGTACTTC.

The chain joins TRBV20-1 to TRBJ1-1; D perhaps matches TRBD1 (5 bases). With 8 bases removed from V and 7 bases from J, the gap between germline ends came to 17 bases. This CDR3 is 12 amino acids long. The V gene's germline CDR1 is DFQATT and CDR2 SNEGSKA (reference sequence). The CDR3 coding sequence is TGCAGTACCCGCCAGGGTTGGGTTGAAGCTTTCTTT. Translated: CSTRQGWVEAFF.

V and J are TRBV18 and TRBJ1-6, with no clear D. The V gene lost 2 bases and the J gene lost 5 bases, with 7 bases spanning the gap. The CDR3 is 14 amino acids. CDR1 is KGHSH and CDR2 is LQKENI in the germline V gene. The CDR3 loop reads CASSPNVDNSPLHF. The CDR3 DNA sequence: TGTGCCAGCTCACCAAATGTGGATAATTCACCCCTCCACTTT. Based on the CDR3 plus reference TRBV18 and TRBJ1-6, the full variable domain is NAGVMQNPRHLVRRRGQEARLRCSPMKGHSHVYWYRQLPEEGLKFMVYLQKENIIDESGMPKERFSAEFPKEGPSILRIQQVVRGDSAAYFCASSPNVDNSPLHFGNGTRLTVT.

This clonotype has only a few counts. V is TRBV20-1 and J is TRBJ2-4, with no clear D. The ends were cut back, 6 bases at V and 0 bases at J, with 9 bases in the middle. The CDR3 is 13 residues long. CDR1 and CDR2 from the germline V gene are DFQATT and SNEGSKA (reference sequence). CDR3 amino acids: CSASELAKNIQYF. The CDR3 DNA follows: TGCAGTGCAAGTGAACTAGCCAAAAACATTCAGTACTTC.